This TCR beta chain appears in the sequencing data of a study of cytomegalovirus exposure and HLA in healthy donors. Study-level points and caveats: Later on, an analysis tied about 17,000 TCR beta sequences to HLA alleles at 0.05 false discovery rate.

PCR used 60 Vbeta primers and 13 Jbeta primers. Sequencing used immunoSEQ multiplex PCR; TCRdb keeps in-frame clones, though not all of them. The sample yields 150,000 to 200,000 clones, around 86% seen once. This clone was seen a few times. Its target is not known. CDR3 length: 15 residues. Germline-derived CDR1 and CDR2 are SGHTS and YDEGEE. V was pared by 2 bases and J by 7 bases, with 8 bases of the junction left unmatched. V gene TRBV5-8 combines with J gene TRBJ2-3; 9 nucleotides align to TRBD2. The sequence was collected from a human donor in good health. Sequenced material: PBMCs. The CDR3 DNA reads as TGTGCCAGCAGCTTCGGGCGGGGGGGCCTTTATACGCAGTATTTT. This translates into CASSFGRGGLYTQYF.